This is a list of T cell receptor beta chains from one sample in a study of blood T cell repertoires in COVID-19. This table comes from immunoSEQ multiplex PCR, and its TCRdb copy is limited to in-frame clones, with some not included. The data contain around 100,000 clones, 87% of them singletons. What was sequenced was peripheral blood. The receptor source for this set is a human donor with acute or convalescent COVID-19. The donor label of this sample is uncertain. The CDR3 runs from the conserved cysteine through the conserved F or W. Each record gives: J gene, clone size, V gene, D gene, CDR3 protein, CDR3 DNA. A D gene is named only where the DNA matches it firmly. Clone size is stated in some rows and not others, as once, few, many or a class when expanded.

TRBJ2-5,-,TRBV28,-,CASSFQVRETQYF,TGTGCCAGCAGTTTTCAGGTCCGGGAGACCCAGTACTTC
TRBJ1-1,-,TRBV19,-,CASRAMNTEAFF,TGTGCCAGTCGTGCTATGAACACTGAAGCTTTCTTT
TRBJ2-7,-,TRBV5-1,TRBD1,CASSAGQGAYEQYF,TGCGCCAGCAGTGCAGGACAGGGGGCTTACGAGCAGTACTTC
TRBJ1-2,-,TRBV28,-,CASSSLAGLGGYTF,TGTGCCAGCAGTTCCCTAGCGGGGCTCGGAGGCTACACCTTC
TRBJ1-5,-,TRBV5-1,-,CASSVGTRPDQPQHF,TGCGCCAGCAGCGTTGGGACAAGACCTGATCAGCCCCAGCATTTT
TRBJ2-2,-,TRBV9,-,CASSVAGDTGELFF,TGTGCCAGCAGCGTAGCGGGGGACACCGGGGAGCTGTTTTTT
TRBJ2-1,-,TRBV27,TRBD2,CASSAGLAGGSDEQFF,TGTGCCAGCAGTGCAGGACTAGCGGGGGGGTCGGATGAGCAGTTCTTC
TRBJ1-4,-,TRBV10-3,TRBD1,CAISTGTENEKLFF,TGTGCCATCAGTACCGGGACAGAAAATGAAAAACTGTTTTTT
TRBJ2-7,-,TRBV6-1,TRBD1,CASSDPGQIF,TGTGCCAGCAGTGACCCGGGACAGATATTC
TRBJ1-2,-,TRBV7-9,TRBD1,CASSPPRDRVAGYTF,TGTGCCAGCAGCCCTCCACGTGACAGGGTCGCTGGCTACACCTTC
TRBJ2-3,-,TRBV7-3,-,CASSSGLNTDTQYF,TGTGCCAGCAGCTCAGGACTGAACACAGATACGCAGTATTTT
TRBJ2-2,-,TRBV27,TRBD1,CASSLFMGTGRSGELFF,TGTGCCAGCAGTTTATTCATGGGGACAGGGCGTTCCGGGGAGCTGTTTTTT
TRBJ1-2,few,TRBV6-1,TRBD1,CASSEAGDRDLTF,TGTGCCAGCAGTGAAGCAGGGGACAGGGATCTCACCTTC
TRBJ2-7,once,TRBV6-5,TRBD1,CASRGDRLYEQYF,TGTGCCAGCAGGGGGGACAGGCTCTACGAGCAGTACTTC
TRBJ1-1,-,TRBV5-1,-,CASTLAAGGYTEAFF,TGCGCCAGCACCCTCGCGGCGGGGGGGTACACTGAAGCTTTCTTT
TRBJ1-3,-,TRBV5-6,-,CASSLSGNTIYF,TGTGCCAGCAGCCTTTCTGGAAACACCATATATTTT
TRBJ2-1,-,TRBV10-3,TRBD2,CAISVGAGGAYNEQFF,TGTGCCATCAGTGTGGGAGCGGGGGGGGCCTACAATGAGCAGTTCTTC
TRBJ2-2,-,TRBV7-3,-,CASSAANTGELFF,TGTGCCAGCAGCGCAGCGAACACCGGGGAGCTGTTTTTT
TRBJ2-1,-,TRBV11-3,TRBD2,CASSIRSGEQFF,TGTGCCAGCAGCATCCGTAGCGGGGAGCAGTTCTTC
TRBJ2-3,-,TRBV19,TRBD1,CASSIFVGRGRGDTQYF,TGTGCCAGTAGTATTTTTGTTGGCAGGGGGCGCGGAGATACGCAGTATTTT
TRBJ2-6,-,TRBV19,-,CASTRQQYGANVLTF,TGTGCCAGTACCAGACAGCAATACGGGGCCAACGTCCTGACTTTC
TRBJ1-6,once,TRBV3-1/TRBV3-2,-,CASSQGRQNSPLHF,TGTGCCAGCAGCCAAGGGCGGCAAAATTCACCCCTCCACTTT
TRBJ2-1,-,TRBV27,TRBD1,CASSAGQGPYNEQFF,TGTGCCAGCAGTGCCGGACAGGGTCCCTACAATGAGCAGTTCTTC
TRBJ1-2,-,TRBV24-1,-,CATSRQGYGYTF,TGTGCCACCAGTCGTCAGGGATATGGCTACACCTTC
TRBJ2-7,once,TRBV27,TRBD2,CASSYGLAGVTSGYEQYF,TGTGCCAGCAGTTACGGACTAGCGGGGGTCACCTCCGGATACGAGCAGTACTTC
TRBJ1-2,-,TRBV18,-,CASSPPNAPRRIYGYTF,TGTGCCAGCTCACCACCGAATGCCCCTCGGAGGATATATGGCTACACCTTC
TRBJ1-6,-,TRBV5-6,-,CASSLTGRSPLHF,TGTGCCAGCAGCTTGACAGGGCGGTCACCCCTCCACTTT
TRBJ1-6,-,TRBV28,-,CASSSPTAYYNSPLHF,TGTGCCAGCAGTTCCCCGACAGCCTACTATAATTCACCCCTCCACTTT
TRBJ1-5,-,TRBV4-3,-,CASSQKRRDMQHF,TGCGCCAGCAGCCAAAAGAGACGGGACATGCAGCATTTT
TRBJ2-3,-,TRBV20-1,-,CSASDTSTDTQYF,TGCAGTGCTAGTGACACAAGCACAGATACGCAGTATTTT
TRBJ2-5,few,TRBV10-3,TRBD2,CAISESSGVETQYF,TGTGCCATCAGTGAGTCTAGCGGGGTGGAGACCCAGTACTTC
TRBJ1-2,-,TRBV6-5,-,CASSSTGANYGYTF,TGTGCCAGCAGTTCGACTGGAGCGAACTATGGCTACACCTTC
TRBJ2-7,-,TRBV9,TRBD1,CASSPSGGWGQYF,TGTGCCAGCAGCCCTTCAGGGGGTTGGGGGCAGTACTTC
TRBJ2-2,-,TRBV5-1,TRBD2,CASSLVTSGVAGELFF,TGCGCCAGCAGCTTGGTGACTAGCGGGGTTGCCGGGGAGCTGTTTTTT
TRBJ2-7,many,TRBV7-9,-,CASSPGHQYEQYF,TGTGCCAGCAGCCCGGGACACCAATACGAGCAGTACTTC
TRBJ2-3,-,TRBV5-1,TRBD2,CASSLRGGDTQYF,TGCGCCAGCAGCTTGCGGGGGGGTGATACGCAGTATTTT
TRBJ2-3,-,TRBV28,TRBD2,CATNSGGLPSTDTQYF,TGTGCCACAAATAGCGGGGGGTTACCTAGCACAGATACGCAGTATTTT